The 3 T cell receptor beta chains listed next were all sequenced from one sample in a study of vaccination and CD4 T cells after COVID-19. Their specific antigens are unknown. Treatment given: roughly 10-day PBMC culture with coronavirus spike peptide pools or control peptides (ViraFEST assay). An Oncomine TCR Beta short-read assay was used to sequence the DNA from cultured CD4+ T cells. TCRdb ran MiXCR on the PCR reads and lists one entry per CDR3 protein. The repertoire consists of around 21,000 distinct CDR3 sequences, with approximately 57% occurring once and the leading ten covering 8.5% to 10%. Sequencing used CD4+ T cells from blood, cultured in vitro, obtained after SARS-CoV-2 vaccination. The receptors come from a human donor who had recovered from COVID-19.

The genes are TRBV7-9 and TRBJ1-2; D is ambiguous. The V end lost 5 bases, the J end lost 8 bases, and 15 bases lay between the germline ends. The germline V gene has CDR1 SEHNR and CDR2 FQNEAQ (reference sequence). The CDR3 contains 13 residues. CDR3 bases: TGTGCCAGCAGCCGCTCCCTTTGGGAGGGCTACACCTTC. Amino acids: CASSRSLWEGYTF.

The chain has TRBV3-1 and TRBJ2-3, with TRBD2 identical over 9 bases. The V and J ends lost 2 bases and 5 bases, in that order; junction bases with no gene match: 2. The length of the CDR3 is 14 residues. The germline gives CDR1 LGHDT, CDR2 YNNKEL (reference sequence). The CDR3 DNA reads TGTGCCAGCAGCCAACTAGCGGGGAGAGATACGCAGTATTTT. As protein: CASSQLAGRDTQYF.

This clonotype has just a few counts. The chain joins TRBV7-2 to TRBJ2-7; D tentatively fits TRBD1 or TRBD2 (5 bases each). Germline V gene lookup returns CDR1 SGHTA and CDR2 FQGNSA. The CDR3 extends over 14 amino acids. Trimming cost V 5 bases and J 6 bases, with 17 bases left between them. The chain's CDR3 is CASSPPPLGVEQYF. The DNA for the CDR3 is TGTGCCAGCAGCCCCCCCCCTTTGGGGGTCGAGCAGTACTTC.